The source of this TCR beta chain is a study of CD8 T cells in ankylosing spondylitis. Notes on the study in general: Researchers reportedly found disease-linked clones significantly enriched in matched ankylosing spondylitis synovial fluid. There was a TCR beta motif, made of fewer than 10 highly homologous variants, that appeared characteristic of ankylosing spondylitis blood. Some of these motif variants have turned up before, in reports on reactive arthritis synovial fluid and blood.

A few counts support this clonotype. No antigen is known for it. TCRdb ran MiXCR on the 5' RACE reads and lists one entry per CDR3 protein. The profile shows 350,000 to 550,000 distinct CDR3 sequences, 25% to 30% of them singletons. The CDR3 loop spans 13 amino acids. Germline V gene data show CDR1 as SQVTM and CDR2 as ANQGSEA. Between the trimmed V and J ends, which lost 5 bases and 1 base, there was a span of 11 bases. The TCR was taken from a male donor with ankylosing spondylitis. Material: blood, either unsorted or a sorted T cell fraction (not recorded which). The rearrangement joins TRBV29-1 to TRBJ1-1; D is undetermined. CDR3 amino acids: CSVKVTGNTEAFF. The DNA of the CDR3 is TGCAGCGTTAAGGTGACGGGGAACACTGAAGCTTTCTTT.